The clone carrying this T cell receptor (beta chain) was seen more than once but under ten times. TCRdb passed the RACE reads through MiXCR, listing each CDR3 protein once. The sample has approximately 80,000 distinct CDR3 sequences, 13% seen once. This sample's time point: patch test 3, about 24 weeks after DPC sensitization. Stated treatment: therapeutic diphenylcyclopropenone sensitization with weekly scalp DPC. This record comes from a study of human T cells and chemical hapten exposure. V was cut by 0 bases and J by 4 bases, with 13 bases left in between. Germline lookup yields CDR1 SGDLS and CDR2 YYNGEE. The CDR3 is 16 amino acids.

The source of this sequence is a woman aged 50 to 60 with alopecia areata. Some clones in this sample may be carry-over from other donors' samples. This sample comprised whole blood, obtained in connection with sensitization to the hapten diphenylcyclopropenone (DPC). The genes are TRBV9 and TRBJ2-2; the D gene is possibly TRBD1 (6 bases). CDR3 residues: CASSVGSGTPTGELFF. The CDR3 bases are TGTGCCAGCAGCGTAGGGTCCGGGACACCCACCGGGGAGCTGTTTTTT.